The 19 T cell receptor beta chains presented below share a single source sample, sequenced in a study of control samples from healthy donors and cancer patients. Repertoires were generated with immunoSEQ multiplex PCR, while TCRdb's copy carries only in-frame clones and drops some. There are about 42,000 clones in the sample; 83% occur only once, and about 45% lies in the top ten. The sample comprised blood. Every receptor here comes from a man aged 55 to 70 in good health.

A note on this clone: The sample carries other DNA sequences with the same CDR3. The chain combines TRBV28 with TRBJ1-2; no clear D gene. Germline V gene sequence: CDR1 MDHEN, CDR2 SYDVKM. V dropped 3 bases and J dropped 6 bases, with 8 bases sitting between them. The length of the CDR3 is 12 residues. CDR3 sequence reads: CASSFGGDGYTF. CDR3 DNA: TGTGCCAGCAGTTTCGGCGGGGATGGCTACACCTTC.

The V and J genes are TRBV20-1 and TRBJ1-3, with D unclear. The CDR3 runs to 11 residues. With 6 bases removed from V and 0 bases from J, the gap between germline ends came to 3 bases. Germline CDR1 DFQATT, CDR2 SNEGSKA (reference sequence). The CDR3 coding sequence is TGCAGTGCAGGCTCTGGAAACACCATATATTTT. Protein sequence: CSAGSGNTIYF.

J is TRBJ2-3 and V is TRBV10-3; 14 bases fit TRBD2. The CDR3 length is 19 residues. J was trimmed by 0 bases and V by 10 bases; bases with no gene match: 15. The germline CDR1 and CDR2 sequences are ENHRY and SYGVKD. CDR3 bases: TGTGCCACGACCGGGACTAGCGGGGGAGCAACAACAAGCACAGATACGCAGTATTTT. Encoded protein: CATTGTSGGATTSTDTQYF.

The CDR3: CAWDPGGTQAFF. The CDR3 DNA is TGTGCCTGGGATCCTGGCGGGACACAAGCTTTCTTT. This chain joins TRBV30 and TRBJ1-1, with D possibly being TRBD1 (6 bases). The CDR3 covers 12 residues. Germline CDR1 is GTSNPN and CDR2 is SVGIG (reference sequence). V was cut by 5 bases and J by 9 bases, with 16 bases left in between.

This chain connects TRBV14 to TRBJ1-1, with 7 bases aligning to TRBD1. The junction had 12 bases not matched to a gene; V was cut back by 4 bases and J by 4 bases. The CDR3 contains 16 residues. Germline CDR1 and CDR2: SGHDN and FVKESK. In DNA, the CDR3 is TGTGCCAGCAGCCGATGGACAGGTTCAGGGGGCACTGAAGCTTTCTTT. Its protein is CASSRWTGSGGTEAFF.

DNA of the CDR3: TGTGCCAGCGTGCTGGGAGCTTTAAATTCACCCCTCCACTTT. This sequence encodes CASVLGALNSPLHF. This rearrangement joins TRBV28 to TRBJ1-6; no clear D gene. Germline V gives CDR1 MDHEN, CDR2 SYDVKM. The CDR3 covers 14 residues. V dropped 8 bases and J dropped 7 bases, with 15 bases sitting between them.

The rearrangement joins TRBV5-4 to TRBJ2-3, with a weak D call TRBD2 (5 bases). This CDR3 comprises 16 residues. Trimming removed 0 bases at V and 2 bases at J, with 13 bases between. Germline V gene lookup returns CDR1 SGHNT and CDR2 YYREEE (reference sequence). The CDR3 region has the DNA TGTGCCAGCAGCTTGGGAGACCTCCTAGCCACAGATACGCAGTATTTT. This sequence encodes CASSLGDLLATDTQYF.

The V and J genes are TRBV5-1 and TRBJ1-1; the D is unclear. The CDR3 runs 14 residues. The V end lost 1 base, the J end lost 7 bases, and 14 bases lay between the germline ends. Germline CDR1 and CDR2: SGHRS and YFSETQ. The CDR3 sequence: CASSLSPEGNEAFF. The CDR3 coding sequence is TGCGCCAGCAGCTTGAGCCCGGAGGGAAATGAAGCTTTCTTT.

This clone was detected once. This chain links TRBV4-3 with TRBJ1-4; D is unresolved. Trimming removed 2 bases at V and 8 bases at J, with 9 bases between. The CDR3 has 13 residues. CDR1 and CDR2 (germline): LGHNA, YSLEER. In DNA, the CDR3 is TGCGCCAGCAGCCAAAGCATCATCGAAAAACTGTTTTTT. It is translated as CASSQSIIEKLFF.

The chain links TRBV28 to TRBJ1-1; 10 bases align to TRBD1. Germline trimming cut 8 bases from V and 0 bases from J; bases unmatched to any gene: 0. In germline, CDR1 is MDHEN, CDR2 SYDVKM. This CDR3 contains 13 residues. CDR3 sequence reads: CASGTGVNTEAFF. The CDR3 region has the DNA TGTGCCAGCGGGACAGGGGTGAACACTGAAGCTTTCTTT.

The chain combines TRBV9 with TRBJ1-5; D is unresolved. The V gene lost 0 bases and the J gene lost 9 bases, with 13 bases spanning the gap. Germline assignment: CDR1 SGDLS and CDR2 YYNGEE. There are 14 residues in the CDR3. CDR3 DNA: TGTGCCAGCAGCGTAGACGTAGGCGGACGGCCCCAGCATTTT. Protein product: CASSVDVGGRPQHF.

V usage is TRBV30 and J usage is TRBJ2-2, with 9 bases that match TRBD1. V lost 0 bases to trimming and J lost 5 bases; unmatched junction nucleotides: 4. This CDR3 has 15 amino acids. CDR1 and CDR2 from the germline V gene are GTSNPN and SVGIG (reference sequence). The CDR3 DNA reads TGTGCCTGGAGTGTACAGGGGGCGCGGACCGGGGAGCTGTTTTTT. This sequence encodes CAWSVQGARTGELFF. Full variable domain (missing parts from reference TRBV30 and TRBJ2-2): SQTIHQWPATLVQPVGSPLSLECTVEGTSNPNLYWYRQAAGRGLQLLFYSVGIGQISSEVPQNLSASRPQDRQFILSSKKLLLSDSGFYLCAWSVQGARTGELFFGEGSRLTVL.

The genes are TRBV6-5 and TRBJ1-4; no definite D call. Germline CDR1 is MNHEY and CDR2 is SVGAGI. The CDR3 extends over 12 amino acids. Trimming removed 6 bases from V and 7 bases from J, with 9 bases in between. CDR3 region: CASSSRGEKLFF. The CDR3 bases are TGTGCCAGCAGCTCCCGAGGTGAAAAACTGTTTTTT.

This chain joins TRBV6-5 and TRBJ2-1; D gene uncertain. Germline values: CDR1 MNHEY, CDR2 SVGAGI. V dropped 0 bases and J dropped 8 bases, with 8 bases sitting between them. The CDR3 runs 13 residues. In DNA, the CDR3 is TGTGCCAGCAGTTACTCTTCGGTTGATGAGCAGTTCTTC. The encoded protein is CASSYSSVDEQFF.

The chain employs TRBV5-1 and TRBJ2-5, with 7 bases that match TRBD2. Looked up from germline, CDR1 is SGHRS and CDR2 is YFSETQ. V dropped 2 bases and J dropped 4; count of bases not matched to a gene: 5. The CDR3 covers 14 residues. The DNA of the CDR3 is TGCGCCAGCAGCTTTGGGGGAGGGGTAGAGACCCAGTACTTC. It codes for CASSFGGGVETQYF.

The genes are TRBV25-1 and TRBJ2-7; D is possibly TRBD1 or TRBD2 (5 bases each). The CDR3 has 13 residues. The V end was cut by 3 bases, the J end by 3 bases, with 9 bases between. CDR1 is MGHDK and CDR2 is SYGVNS in the germline V gene. In DNA, the CDR3 is TGTGCCAGCAGTGAGGGTGGGGGCTACGAGCAGTACTTC. This translates into CASSEGGGYEQYF.

The chain is built from TRBV7-2 and TRBJ2-1, with no clear D. V was trimmed by 5 bases and J by 8 bases, leaving 7 bases between them. The CDR3 covers 11 residues. Germline CDR1 SGHTA, CDR2 FQGNSA. The CDR3 protein is CASSNPYEQFF. For the CDR3, the DNA is TGTGCCAGCAGCAACCCGTATGAGCAGTTCTTC.

This chain links TRBV5-4 with TRBJ1-2; a weak D match, TRBD1 (5 bases). With 0 bases removed from V and 5 bases from J, the gap between germline ends came to 14 bases. The CDR3 runs 15 residues. Looked up from germline, CDR1 is SGHNT and CDR2 is YYREEE (reference sequence). In nucleotides, the CDR3 is TGTGCCAGCAGCTTGGTAGGCAGGGTAGAATATGGCTACACCTTC. Translated, it gives CASSLVGRVEYGYTF.

This clone was picked up many times. The V and J genes are TRBV30 and TRBJ1-3, with 7 bases fitting TRBD1. Germline V gene sequence: CDR1 GTSNPN, CDR2 SVGIG (reference sequence). This CDR3 is 15 amino acids long. After removal of 5 bases from V and 0 bases from J, the junction contained 7 bases not matched to a gene. The CDR3 sequence is CAWRTGTHSGNTIYF. CDR3 DNA sequence: TGTGCCTGGCGGACAGGAACTCACTCTGGAAACACCATATATTTT.